This is a list of T cell receptor beta chains from one sample in a study of T cells in Graves' hyperthyroidism and ophthalmopathy. Each CDR3 protein gets one entry after TCRdb re-called the multiplex PCR reads with MiXCR. The repertoire holds over 500,000 distinct CDR3 sequences, with over 15% as singletons. Sequences were obtained from blood. Receptors were obtained from a woman younger than 30 with Graves' ophthalmopathy. Each CDR3 is given with its conserved first and last residue. The order of the fields is J gene, D gene, clone size, V gene, CDR3 DNA, CDR3 protein. D genes are given only for firm matches. Clone sizes are given selectively: once, few, many, or a class where the clone is expanded.

TRBJ2-7,TRBD1,many,TRBV5-5,TGTGCCAGCAGCTTGGGACAGGGGGCTGGGTACGAGCAGTACTTC,CASSLGQGAGYEQYF
TRBJ2-7,TRBD1,many,TRBV18,TGTGCCAGCTCTCTCGACAGGGGGATATCCTACGAGCAGTACTTC,CASSLDRGISYEQYF
TRBJ1-6,TRBD1,many,TRBV12-3/TRBV12-4,TGTGCCAGCAGACCCGGGACAGGGTCTTATTCACCCCTCCACTTT,CASRPGTGSYSPLHF
TRBJ2-1,TRBD2,few,TRBV7-3,TGTGCCAGCAGCCCCCTCGGGGGTGGACTAGCGGGATCGGATGAGCAGTTCTTC,CASSPLGGGLAGSDEQFF
TRBJ2-7,TRBD2,few,TRBV20-1,TGCAGTGCTGATCTAGCGGGGGGGCCGTACGAGCAGTACTTC,CSADLAGGPYEQYF
TRBJ2-3,TRBD2,.,TRBV6-1,TGTGCCACCAGAGGTTTACTAGCGGGGGGCACAGATACGCAGTATTTT,CATRGLLAGGTDTQYF
TRBJ1-3,TRBD1,many,TRBV20-1,TGCAGTGCTAAACAGGGGGTGGTAAACACCATATATTTT,CSAKQGVVNTIYF
TRBJ1-2,TRBD1,.,TRBV5-5,TGTGCCAGCAGCTTGGGGGGTCCCGGGACAGACCCCTATGGCTACACCTTC,CASSLGGPGTDPYGYTF
TRBJ2-2,TRBD2,many,TRBV11-1,TGTGCCAGCAGCTTAATGGAACTAGCGGGGCACACCGGGGAGCTGTTTTTT,CASSLMELAGHTGELFF
TRBJ2-7,.,many,TRBV13,TGTGCCAGCAGCTTAGGGAACGGACCCCCCTACGAGCAGTACTTC,CASSLGNGPPYEQYF
TRBJ1-1,.,many,TRBV7-2,TGTGCCAGCAGCCATGGACGCTCGTCTCGCACTGAAGCTTTCTTT,CASSHGRSSRTEAFF
TRBJ1-1,.,many,TRBV7-9,TGTGCCAGCAGCTTAGCCGTTTTCTCGGGAGATGAAGCTTTCTTT,CASSLAVFSGDEAFF
TRBJ1-2,.,.,TRBV9,TGTGCCAGCAGCGTAGCTACTGGCAGGTCCGGGGGCTACACCTTC,CASSVATGRSGGYTF
TRBJ1-1,.,few,TRBV28,TGTGCCACCCACGTACTTTCCACTGAAGCTTTCTTT,CATHVLSTEAFF
TRBJ1-1,.,many,TRBV12-3/TRBV12-4,TGTGCCAGCAGTTCTCTGGGCCGAAAGGGGCGAGGAGCTTTCTTT,CASSSLGRKGRGAFF
TRBJ1-1,.,many,TRBV4-1,TGCGCCAGCAGCCGTATCGTCCACCAGAACACTGAAGCTTTCTTT,CASSRIVHQNTEAFF
TRBJ1-2,.,few,TRBV6-2/TRBV6-3,TGTGCCAGCCGAACAGGGTTGGGAGGCTACACCTTC,CASRTGLGGYTF
TRBJ2-3,.,.,TRBV2,TGTGCCAGCAGTGAGTGGGCCAGCACAGATACGCAGTATTTT,CASSEWASTDTQYF
TRBJ1-1,TRBD1,many,TRBV9,TGTGCCAGCAGCGTCGGGACAGGAGAGAACACTGAAGCTTTCTTT,CASSVGTGENTEAFF
TRBJ2-1,.,.,TRBV7-6,TGTGCCAGCAGCCATGCCGGGGGACTTAGCTCCTACAATGAGCAGTTCTTC,CASSHAGGLSSYNEQFF
TRBJ1-1,.,few,TRBV19,TGTGCCAGTAGTATCGATGGAGGGTACACTGAAGCTTTCTTT,CASSIDGGYTEAFF
TRBJ1-3,.,.,TRBV19,TGTGCCAGTAGCGACAGGTTCTCTGGAAACACCATATATTTT,CASSDRFSGNTIYF